This entry lists 6 T cell receptor beta chains sequenced from one sample in a study of T cell changes during pregnancy in multiple sclerosis. Sequencing was performed with immunoSEQ multiplex PCR; in TCRdb, only in-frame clones are kept and a portion is missing. The table includes approximately 100,000 clones, 85% to 95% detected once. The source was peripheral blood, collected in the third trimester of pregnancy. These receptors all stem from a female donor with multiple sclerosis, enrolled in a pregnancy study.

This sequence joins TRBV6-6 and TRBJ2-1, with 10 bases fitting TRBD2. J gave up 5 bases and V 8 bases, and 9 bases lay outside the gene matches. Per the germline V gene, CDR1 is MNHNY and CDR2 is SVGAGI (reference sequence). The CDR3 has 15 residues. This chain's CDR3 is CASSRGTSVNNEQFF. CDR3 sequence (DNA): TGTGCCAGCTCTCGCGGGACTAGCGTCAACAATGAGCAGTTCTTC.

For this clone: At one end, the junction sequence differs from germline, possibly due to a read error. This chain connects TRBV7-7 to TRBJ2-1; D is uncertain. Germline values: CDR1 SSHAT, CDR2 FNYEAQ (reference sequence). This CDR3 contains 15 residues. The CDR3 DNA is TGTGCTAGCAGCTTAGGGCTAGAGCCTTACAATGAGCAGTTCTTC. It yields the protein CASSLGLEPYNEQFF. Drawing the rest from reference TRBV7-7 and TRBJ2-1, the complete variable domain is GAGVSQSPRYKVTKRGQDVTLRCDPISSHATLYWYQQALGQGPEFLTYFNYEAQPDKSGLPSDRFSAERPEGSISTLTIQRTEQRDSAMYRCASSLGLEPYNEQFFGPGTRLTVL.

In this sample, this clone turned up once. CDR3 bases: TGTGCCAGCAGCTTACAGGGCGGGGAAAAACTGTTTTTT. Translating gives CASSLQGGEKLFF. The rearrangement uses TRBV5-4 and TRBJ1-4; the D gene is possibly TRBD1 (6 bases). The V and J ends lost 2 bases and 8 bases respectively, with 10 bases between them. The CDR3 covers 13 residues. Germline CDR1 reads SGHNT; CDR2 reads YYREEE (reference sequence).

This clone showed up just once. The chain uses TRBV25-1 and TRBJ1-4; 8 nucleotides line up with TRBD1. The J segment lost 8 bases and the V segment lost 6 bases, leaving 5 bases of the junction unmatched. Germline CDR1 is MGHDK and CDR2 is SYGVNS. The CDR3 extends over 13 amino acids. The CDR3 is CASRRGQEEKLFF. In DNA form, the CDR3 reads TGTGCCAGCAGGCGGGGACAGGAGGAAAAACTGTTTTTT.

V and J are TRBV6-1 and TRBJ2-3; TRBD1 might be the D (5 bases). Germline values: CDR1 MNHNS, CDR2 SASEGT. The CDR3 has 15 residues. With 1 base removed from V and 0 bases from J, the gap between germline ends came to 8 bases. As DNA, the CDR3 is TGTGCCAGCAGTGAAGGGACACGAAGCACAGATACGCAGTATTTT. It is translated as CASSEGTRSTDTQYF.

The chain employs TRBV25-1 and TRBJ2-7, with D possibly being TRBD2 (5 bases). The CDR3 length is 13 residues. The V and J ends lost 1 base and 3 bases respectively, with 7 bases between them. Germline-derived CDR1 and CDR2 are MGHDK and SYGVNS. The CDR3 region has the DNA TGTGCCAGCAGTGAATTTGGAGGCTACGAGCAGTACTTC. As protein: CASSEFGGYEQYF.